Below are 28 T cell receptor beta chains sequenced from a single sample in a study of blood T cell repertoires in COVID-19 (dated by TCRdb to the early 2020s). Receptor libraries were prepared by the immunoSEQ multiplex PCR assay. Here the immuneACCESS table is served through TCRdb, limited to in-frame sequences with V and J called. Missing clones are a known gap in these copies; in checked studies unresolved V genes cover under half, and the rest lacks a known reason. The sample has some 130,000 clones on record, approximately 78% of them singletons. Together, the top ten hold just over 6% of the sample. Sequenced: PBMCs or T cells enriched from blood (not recorded which). All receptors derive from a woman in her forties or fifties who had recovered from COVID-19.

The chain joins TRBV7-3 to TRBJ1-1, with TRBD1 identical over 7 bases. Germline V gives CDR1 SGHTA, CDR2 FQGTGA. This CDR3 has 13 amino acids. V was clipped by 6 bases and J by 5 bases; unmatched bases: 6. This chain's CDR3 is CASSGDRETEAFF. The CDR3 bases are TGTGCCAGCAGTGGTGACAGGGAAACTGAAGCTTTCTTT.

The chain joins TRBV6-5 to TRBJ2-2; D uncertain. The CDR3 length is 14 residues. Trimming pared 4 bases from V and 2 bases from J, leaving 8 bases between. Germline loops: CDR1 MNHEY, CDR2 SVGAGI. CDR3 in amino acids: CASSSFSNTGELFF. The CDR3 nucleotides are TGTGCCAGCAGTTCCTTTAGTAACACCGGGGAGCTGTTTTTT.

Only a few counts were recorded for this clone. The chain uses TRBV27 and TRBJ1-4, with D hard to call. V was pared by 6 bases and J by 8 bases, with 19 bases between. The V gene's germline CDR1 is MNHEY and CDR2 SMNVEV (reference sequence). The CDR3 consists of 15 residues. CDR3 DNA: TGTGCCAGCAGCAAACTCTCCGGGAGGAAAGAAAAACTGTTTTTT. Protein: CASSKLSGRKEKLFF.

A few counts support this clone. The chain joins TRBV30 to TRBJ2-7, with 7 bases matching TRBD1. Germline CDR1 and CDR2: GTSNPN and SVGIG (reference sequence). The CDR3 contains 13 residues. The V segment lost 5 bases and the J segment 0 bases; nucleotides outside the gene matches: 4. CDR3 loop: CAWDPGGSYEQYF. CDR3 sequence (DNA): TGTGCCTGGGACCCAGGGGGCTCCTACGAGCAGTACTTC.

V is TRBV6-5 and J is TRBJ1-1, with D possibly being TRBD1 (6 bases). The CDR3 is 14 residues long. Trimming cost V 6 bases and J 1 base, with 12 bases left between them. Per germline, CDR1 MNHEY and CDR2 SVGAGI. DNA for the CDR3: TGTGCCAGCAGCCGGGACACGGCGAACACTGAAGCTTTCTTT. This gives the protein CASSRDTANTEAFF.

This clone was counted once. The gene calls are TRBV13 and TRBJ2-5, with D possibly being TRBD1 (6 bases). V was trimmed by 3 bases and J by 1 base, leaving 9 bases between them. From germline, CDR1 is PRHDT and CDR2 FYEKMQ (reference sequence). The CDR3 has 14 amino acids. The CDR3 here is CASSLQGTQETQYF. The CDR3 nucleotides are TGTGCCAGCAGCTTGCAGGGGACCCAAGAGACCCAGTACTTC.

V usage is TRBV6-5 and J usage is TRBJ2-5; 9 bases align to TRBD2. The V segment lost 5 bases and the J segment 1 base; nucleotides outside the gene matches: 5. The CDR3 runs 15 residues. Germline lookup yields CDR1 MNHEY and CDR2 SVGAGI. CDR3 coding DNA: TGTGCCAGCAGTACGCTAGCGGGGCGCCAAGAGACCCAGTACTTC. Protein sequence: CASSTLAGRQETQYF.

V is TRBV9 and J is TRBJ1-4; weak D call: TRBD1 (5 bases). Germline V gene sequence: CDR1 SGDLS, CDR2 YYNGEE. Trimming left V 1 base short and J 4 bases short, with 11 bases between. CDR3 length: 15 amino acids. For the CDR3, the DNA is TGTGCCAGCAGCGTATCGGGGACTAATAATGAAAAACTGTTTTTT. This codes for CASSVSGTNNEKLFF.

The chain carries TRBV7-9 and TRBJ2-1, with D possibly matching TRBD1 (6 bases). V lost 5 bases to trimming and J lost 9 bases, with 14 bases between them. Germline values: CDR1 SEHNR, CDR2 FQNEAQ (reference sequence). This CDR3 contains 13 residues. CDR3 amino acids: CASSLSGAGEQFF. CDR3 nucleotides: TGTGCCAGCAGCCTCTCAGGGGCGGGTGAGCAGTTCTTC.

V usage is TRBV5-6 and J usage is TRBJ2-1; 7 bases are shared with TRBD1. CDR3 length: 14 amino acids. Losses at the gene ends were 4 bases for V and 7 bases for J; bases not matched to a gene: 8. Germline loops: CDR1 SGHDT, CDR2 YYEEEE. The CDR3 nucleotides read TGTGCCAGCAGCCCACTGACAGGGTCTAATGAGCAGTTCTTC. It yields the protein CASSPLTGSNEQFF.

This clone was observed a few times. The genes are TRBV2 and TRBJ2-1; TRBD2 agrees at 9 bases. Germline lookup yields CDR1 SNHLY and CDR2 FYNNEI. The ends lost 8 bases at V and 2 bases at J; junction bases unmatched: 7. This CDR3 is 15 amino acids long. The CDR3: CASRASGVPYNEQFF. The CDR3 DNA reads as TGTGCCAGCCGGGCTAGCGGGGTCCCCTACAATGAGCAGTTCTTC.

The V and J genes are TRBV6-5 and TRBJ1-5; 9 bases line up with TRBD1. The CDR3 sequence is 14 residues long. J lost 7 bases, V lost 0 bases, and 1 base had no gene match. Germline assignment: CDR1 MNHEY and CDR2 SVGAGI. CDR3 DNA sequence: TGTGCCAGCAGTTACTCGACAGGGGGGCAGCCCCAGCATTTT. It specifies CASSYSTGGQPQHF.

The gene calls are TRBV29-1 and TRBJ1-1; D gene uncertain. The length of the CDR3 is 13 residues. Germline CDR1 SQVTM, CDR2 ANQGSEA. Trimming shortened V by 0 bases and J by 6 bases, and 11 bases separated the two germline ends. CDR3 sequence: CSVEDSLDSEAFF. The CDR3 coding sequence is TGCAGCGTTGAAGATTCGTTGGACTCTGAAGCTTTCTTT. Full variable domain (remainder filled in from reference TRBV29-1 and TRBJ1-1): SAVISQKPSRDICQRGTSLTIQCQVDSQVTMMFWYRQQPGQSLTLIATANQGSEATYESGFVIDKFPISRPNLTFSTLTVSNMSPEDSSIYLCSVEDSLDSEAFFGQGTRLTVV.

The chain employs TRBV7-6 and TRBJ2-1, with a tentative D call TRBD2 (6 bases). This CDR3 region has 12 residues. Germline V gene sequence: CDR1 SGHVS, CDR2 FNYEAQ. V was shortened by 4 bases and J by 9 bases, with 10 bases between the two germline ends. CDR3 region: CASSSTGGEQFF. CDR3 nucleotide sequence: TGTGCCAGCAGCTCTACCGGGGGTGAGCAGTTCTTC.

The chain uses TRBV20-1 and TRBJ2-2, with unresolved D. This CDR3 comprises 11 residues. Trimming took off 6 bases at V and 11 bases at J, with 13 bases between the two ends. Germline V CDR1 and CDR2: DFQATT, SNEGSKA (reference sequence). The CDR3 loop is CSARPSTELFF. Written as DNA, the CDR3 is TGCAGTGCCCGGCCGTCGACAGAGCTGTTTTTT.

This clone was detected a few times. The chain links TRBV5-3 to TRBJ1-2; 8 positions match TRBD1. TRBV5-3 carries the ORF label, with uncertain function. The junction had 6 bases not matched to a gene; V was cut back by 1 base and J by 4 bases. This CDR3 contains 15 residues. The CDR3: CARSLTAGGFYGYTF. The CDR3, as DNA: TGTGCCAGAAGCTTGACCGCAGGGGGCTTCTATGGCTACACCTTC.

The rearrangement uses TRBV30 and TRBJ1-3; D remains ambiguous. The V end lost 4 bases, the J end lost 0 bases, and 7 bases lay between the germline ends. CDR3 length: 13 residues. Germline V gives CDR1 GTSNPN, CDR2 SVGIG (reference sequence). Here the CDR3 reads CAWIGSSGNTIYF. As DNA, the CDR3 is TGTGCCTGGATTGGCAGCTCTGGAAACACCATATATTTT.

The sample holds a few counts of this clone. The V call is TRBV6-5, the J call TRBJ1-6, with a tentative D call TRBD1 (6 bases). Trimming left V 7 bases short and J 13 bases short, with 20 bases between. The CDR3 runs to 14 residues. Per germline, CDR1 MNHEY and CDR2 SVGAGI. CDR3 region: CASTDRDMVQPLHF. The CDR3 nucleotides are TGTGCCAGCACCGACCGGGACATGGTTCAGCCCCTCCACTTT.

The rearrangement uses TRBV18 and TRBJ2-5; 8 bases are a match to TRBD1. V lost 4 bases and J lost 3; bases outside the gene matches: 4. CDR3 size: 14 residues. Per germline, CDR1 KGHSH and CDR2 LQKENI. The CDR3 DNA reads as TGTGCCAGCTCACTGGACAGGGCCAAAGAGACCCAGTACTTC. This codes for CASSLDRAKETQYF.

This clone showed up just a few times. The chain employs TRBV28 and TRBJ2-7, with TRBD1 identical over 9 bases. V dropped 8 bases and J dropped 9; count of bases not matched to a gene: 14. Germline-derived CDR1 and CDR2 are MDHEN and SYDVKM. This CDR3 contains 14 residues. The CDR3 reads CASAPGTGILRQYV. Written as DNA, the CDR3 is TGTGCCAGCGCTCCCGGGACAGGGATTTTACGGCAGTACGTC.

This clone has just one count. V usage is TRBV25-1 and J usage is TRBJ2-5, with unresolved D. Per germline, CDR1 MGHDK and CDR2 SYGVNS. CDR3 length: 13 amino acids. Trimming left V 3 bases short and J 4 bases short, with 9 bases between. The CDR3 loop is CASSDQTGETQYF. CDR3 nucleotide sequence: TGTGCCAGCAGTGACCAAACGGGAGAGACCCAGTACTTC.

J is TRBJ1-1 and V is TRBV9; D remains ambiguous. Trimming shortened V by 4 bases and J by 2 bases, and 15 bases separated the two germline ends. The V gene's germline CDR1 is SGDLS and CDR2 YYNGEE. The CDR3 covers 15 residues. The CDR3 spells CASSKPPRDNTEAFF. DNA for the CDR3: TGTGCCAGCAGCAAACCCCCGAGGGATAACACTGAAGCTTTCTTT.

The chain employs TRBV5-1 and TRBJ1-5; D perhaps matches TRBD1 (6 bases). V was clipped by 4 bases and J by 7 bases, with 21 bases between them. CDR3 length: 16 residues. Per the germline V gene, CDR1 is SGHRS and CDR2 is YFSETQ. CDR3 in amino acids: CASSATGSGDLQPQHF. CDR3 bases: TGCGCCAGCAGCGCCACAGGGAGTGGGGATCTACAGCCCCAGCATTTT.

This chain joins TRBV2 and TRBJ1-6; D not certain. CDR3 length equals 13 residues. Trimming removed 5 bases at V and 7 bases at J, with 9 bases between. Per germline, CDR1 SNHLY and CDR2 FYNNEI. In DNA form, the CDR3 reads TGTGCCAGCAGTACTGAGAGGAATTCACCCCTCCACTTT. This encodes CASSTERNSPLHF. Supplemented by reference TRBV2 and TRBJ1-6, the full variable domain reads EPEVTQTPSHQVTQMGQEVILRCVPISNHLYFYWYRQILGQKVEFLVSFYNNEISEKSEIFDDQFSVERPDGSNFTLKIRSTKLEDSAMYFCASSTERNSPLHFGNGTRLTVT.

The count of this clone is one. The rearrangement links TRBV27 to TRBJ2-7; D possibly corresponds to TRBD2 (5 bases). Trimming shortened V by 0 bases and J by 0 bases, and 6 bases separated the two germline ends. Germline CDR1 and CDR2: MNHEY and SMNVEV (reference sequence). The CDR3 contains 14 residues. The CDR3 protein is CASSLSGSSYEQYV. Written as DNA, the CDR3 is TGTGCCAGCAGTTTATCGGGGAGCTCCTACGAGCAGTACGTC.

V is TRBV5-6 and J is TRBJ1-5; unclear D gene. Germline assignment: CDR1 SGHDT and CDR2 YYEEEE. The CDR3 totals 15 residues. The V gene lost 0 bases and the J gene lost 5 bases, with 12 bases spanning the gap. This CDR3 reads CASSLGSRPHQPQHF. In DNA form, the CDR3 reads TGTGCCAGCAGCTTGGGGAGTAGGCCCCATCAGCCCCAGCATTTT.

This clone was seen only a few times. The rearrangement links TRBV5-1 to TRBJ1-3, with a weak D call TRBD1 (5 bases). Germline V lookup: CDR1 SGHRS, CDR2 YFSETQ. The CDR3 spans 17 residues. Between the trimmed V and J ends, which lost 1 base and 0 bases, there was a span of 14 bases. The CDR3 DNA reads TGCGCCAGCAGCTTGAATTTCGACAGCACCTCTGGAAACACCATATATTTT. Translating gives CASSLNFDSTSGNTIYF.

The chain joins TRBV5-4 to TRBJ2-1, with TRBD2 matching 11 bases. J gave up 4 bases and V 6 bases, and 12 bases lay outside the gene matches. This CDR3 region has 17 residues. CDR1 is SGHNT and CDR2 is YYREEE in the germline V gene (reference sequence). The chain's CDR3 is CASTPGQLAGGYNEQFF. DNA of the CDR3: TGTGCCAGCACCCCAGGTCAGCTAGCGGGGGGTTACAATGAGCAGTTCTTC.